Each of the 29 T cell receptor beta chains below was sequenced from the same sample in a study of T cell clonality in common variable immunodeficiency. Sequencing used immunoSEQ multiplex PCR; TCRdb keeps in-frame clones, though not all of them. Recorded here are under 45,000 clones, none singletons. Sequencing was performed on peripheral blood mononuclear cells. These receptors all stem from a person between 18 and 75 years old in good health.

This clone was seen repeatedly, ten times or more. The read is 3 residues too short to cover the CDR3 end, so that end is filled in from the germline J gene. The rearrangement links TRBV7-2 to TRBJ1-6; 9 bases line up with TRBD1. The germline V gene encodes CDR1 SGHTA and CDR2 FQGNSA. V lost 5 bases and J lost 10; bases outside the gene matches: 6. This CDR3 is built from 14 residues. CDR3 residues: CASSPRTGESPLHF. CDR3 bases read: TGTGCCAGCAGCCCCCGGACAGGGGAGTCACCC. Full variable domain (missing parts from reference TRBV7-2 and TRBJ1-6): GAGVSQSPSNKVTEKGKDVELRCDPISGHTALYWYRQSLGQGLEFLIYFQGNSAPDKSGLPSDRFSAERTGGSVSTLTIQRTQQEDSAVYLCASSPRTGESPLHFGNGTRLTVT.

This clone was counted ten times or more. The read is 3 residues too short to cover the CDR3 end, so that end is filled in from the germline J gene. The chain recombines TRBV7-3 with TRBJ2-5; TRBD1 might be the D (5 bases). V dropped 1 base and J dropped 3 bases, with 9 bases sitting between them. The CDR3 spans 14 residues. Germline V lookup: CDR1 SGHTA, CDR2 FQGTGA. CDR3 sequence reads: CASSLMGQEETQYF. CDR3 DNA, as far as it was read: TGTGCCAGCAGCTTAATGGGGCAGGAAGAGACC. The whole variable domain, remainder taken from reference TRBV7-3 and TRBJ2-5, is GAGVSQTPSNKVTEKGKYVELRCDPISGHTALYWYRQSLGQGPEFLIYFQGTGAADDSGLPNDRFFAVRPEGSVSTLKIQRTERGDSAVYLCASSLMGQEETQYFGPGTRLLVL.

This clone was counted many times. CDR3 sequence: CASSLDGQGPSYEQYF. The CDR3 bases that were read are TGCGCCAGCAGCTTGGATGGACAGGGCCCCTCCTACGAG. The chain employs TRBV5-1 and TRBJ2-7; 8 nucleotides line up with TRBD1. The CDR3 goes on 3 residues after the read ends, and that part is filled in from the germline J gene. J was trimmed by 0 bases and V by 0 bases; bases with no gene match: 5. Per germline, CDR1 SGHRS and CDR2 YFSETQ. The CDR3 consists of 16 residues.

This clone was counted only a few times. The read ends 3 residues before the CDR3 terminus; that terminus is restored from the germline J gene. The chain uses TRBV27 and TRBJ2-7; 8 nucleotides line up with TRBD1. The CDR3 is 15 residues long. V lost 6 bases and J lost 4; bases outside the gene matches: 11. Germline V gene data show CDR1 as MNHEY and CDR2 as SMNVEV (reference sequence). The part of the CDR3 DNA that was read is TGTGCCAGCAGATTCGTGGGGACAGGACCATACGAG. Translating gives CASRFVGTGPYE. The CDR3 as a whole reads CASRFVGTGPYEQYF.

Ten or more counts support this clone. The CDR3 is cut off 3 residues early in the read; its end comes from the germline J gene. The V gene is TRBV18, the J gene TRBJ1-1, with TRBD1 matching 9 bases. Germline V lookup: CDR1 KGHSH, CDR2 LQKENI. The CDR3 is 14 residues long. The J segment lost 7 bases and the V segment lost 8 bases, leaving 11 bases of the junction unmatched. The CDR3 is CASQTTGTGIEAFF. The CDR3 bases that were read are TGTGCCAGCCAGACGACCGGGACAGGGATTGAA. The full variable domain, completed using reference TRBV18 and TRBJ1-1, is NAGVMQNPRHLVRRRGQEARLRCSPMKGHSHVYWYRQLPEEGLKFMVYLQKENIIDESGMPKERFSAEFPKEGPSILRIQQVVRGDSAAYFCASQTTGTGIEAFFGQGTRLTVV.

This clone appeared many times. The read comes to an end 3 residues before the CDR3 does, leaving the germline J gene to fill in the end. The V gene is TRBV3-1 (or the pseudogene TRBV3-2), the J gene TRBJ2-1, with 11 bases matching TRBD2. The V gene's germline CDR1 is LGHDT and CDR2 YNNKEL (reference sequence). With 5 bases clipped from V and 5 bases from J, the junction kept 5 bases outside the gene matches. The CDR3 covers 15 residues. The DNA read from the CDR3 is TGTGCCAGCAGCGGCGTACTAGCGGGGGACAATGAG. Its protein is CASSGVLAGDNE. The full CDR3 is CASSGVLAGDNEQFF.

This clone was counted many times. The read finishes 3 residues shy of the CDR3 end, and the germline J gene is used to complete it. The chain is built from TRBV2 and TRBJ2-2, with D tentatively TRBD2 (6 bases). The CDR3 is made up of 12 amino acids. CDR1 is SNHLY, CDR2 FYNNEI, per germline. CDR3 region: CASSEAPGLLFF. The sequenced part of the CDR3 DNA is TGTGCCAGCAGTGAGGCTCCGGGACTG.

This clone was seen a handful of times. The read halts 3 residues ahead of the CDR3 end, with the missing end drawn from the germline J gene. The rearrangement uses TRBV30 and TRBJ2-6; D remains unclear. The V end lost 4 bases, the J end lost 0 bases, and 7 bases lay between the germline ends. Germline V lookup: CDR1 GTSNPN, CDR2 SVGIG (reference sequence). The CDR3 is 14 amino acids. The sequenced part of the CDR3 DNA is TGTGCCTGGAAAGCTACCTCTGGGGCCAACGTC. The encoded protein is CAWKATSGANV. The entire CDR3 sequence reads CAWKATSGANVLTF.

The sample holds many counts of this clone. This sample also contains other DNA sequences that code for the same CDR3. Partial CDR3 DNA: TGTGCCAGCAGCGGGACAGGGGGCGGAGAGACG. Encoded protein: CASSGTGGGET. The entire CDR3 is CASSGTGGGETQYF. The chain links TRBV5-5 to TRBJ2-3, with TRBD1 matching 12 bases. The CDR3 is cut off 3 residues early in the read; its end comes from the germline J gene. This CDR3 is 14 amino acids long. Germline values: CDR1 SGHKS, CDR2 YYEKEE (reference sequence).

This clone has a count of ten or more. The read terminates 3 residues before the CDR3 end, so the remaining end is supplied by the germline J gene. The J gene is TRBJ2-2, the V gene TRBV10-3; the D gene is possibly TRBD1 (5 bases). CDR3 length: 14 residues. Germline CDR1 reads ENHRY; CDR2 reads SYGVKD. The CDR3 bases that were read are TGTGCCATCAGTGAAAACTCTGGGGCCAACGTG. Translating it yields CAISENSGANV. The entire CDR3 reads CAISENSGANVLFF.

This clone has a count of ten or more. The read ends 3 residues early relative to the CDR3; the germline J gene fills the gap. This rearrangement joins TRBV12-3 or TRBV12-4 to TRBJ2-7; TRBD1 matches 9 bases. J gave up 2 bases and V 0 bases, and 2 bases lay outside the gene matches. CDR3 length equals 15 residues. The CDR3 spells CASSLARQGAYEQYF. CDR3 bases read: TGTGCCAGCAGTTTAGCGCGACAGGGGGCCTACGAG.

This clone was counted ten times or more. The read ends 3 residues before the CDR3 terminus; that terminus is restored from the germline J gene. The chain employs TRBV11-2 and TRBJ2-2, with a possible D match to TRBD1 (6 bases). The CDR3 consists of 14 residues. The germline V gene has CDR1 SGHAT and CDR2 FQNNGV. V was shortened by 5 bases and J by 4 bases, with 11 bases between the two germline ends. The sequenced part of the CDR3 DNA is TGTGCCAGCAGCATCCAGGGGTTCACCGGGGAG. Translation: CASSIQGFTGE. The whole CDR3 reads CASSIQGFTGELFF.

This clone was picked up many times. The read terminates 3 residues before the CDR3 end, so the remaining end is supplied by the germline J gene. This chain links TRBV7-9 with TRBJ2-1; possibly TRBD2 for D (6 bases). Germline values: CDR1 SEHNR, CDR2 FQNEAQ (reference sequence). The CDR3 sequence is 13 residues long. Between the trimmed V and J ends, which lost 8 bases and 7 bases, there was a span of 15 bases. The sequenced part of the CDR3 DNA is TGTGCCAGCGGCCGGGACTTGGATAATGAG. It yields the protein CASGRDLDNE. The entire CDR3 sequence reads CASGRDLDNEQFF.

This clone was recorded many times. The read finishes 3 residues shy of the CDR3 end, and the germline J gene is used to complete it. The J gene is TRBJ2-5, the V gene TRBV2; D perhaps matches TRBD1 (5 bases). Trimming removed 7 bases from V and 1 base from J, with 10 bases in between. This CDR3 is 13 amino acids long. The V gene's germline CDR1 is SNHLY and CDR2 FYNNEI. The chain's CDR3 is CASKKGSQETQYF. CDR3 DNA, as far as it was read: TGTGCCAGCAAAAAGGGGTCCCAAGAGACC.

This clone was recorded many times. The read terminates 3 residues before the CDR3 end, so the remaining end is supplied by the germline J gene. This chain joins TRBV6-1 and TRBJ1-2; TRBD1 matches at 9 bases. J gave up 4 bases and V 4 bases, and 10 bases lay outside the gene matches. The germline V gene encodes CDR1 MNHNS and CDR2 SASEGT. This CDR3 has 16 residues. CDR3 DNA (partial): TGTGCCAGCAGTGTGACAGGGGGTGGGAGTATCTATGGC. This codes for CASSVTGGGSIYG. The whole CDR3 is CASSVTGGGSIYGYTF.

This clone was seen repeatedly, ten times or more. The read ends 3 residues before the CDR3 terminus; that terminus is restored from the germline J gene. The chain links TRBV20-1 to TRBJ2-1; perhaps TRBD2 as D (5 bases). The CDR3 runs to 18 residues. CDR1 DFQATT and CDR2 SNEGSKA come from the germline V gene (reference sequence). V was cut by 2 bases and J by 1 base, with 21 bases left in between. The chain's CDR3 is CSARTSLGGPNSYNEQFF. The sequenced CDR3 bases are TGCAGTGCTAGAACCTCGTTGGGCGGGCCCAATTCCTACAATGAG.

This clone has ten or more counts. The read is 3 residues too short to cover the CDR3 end, so that end is filled in from the germline J gene. V is TRBV6-2 or TRBV6-3 and J is TRBJ2-1, with TRBD2 matching over 8 bases. In germline, CDR1 is MNHEY, CDR2 SVGEGT. Losses at the gene ends were 10 bases for V and 7 bases for J; bases not matched to a gene: 6. The length of the CDR3 is 12 residues. The part of the CDR3 DNA that was read is TGTGCCACAGGACTAGCTTTTAATGAG. Translation: CATGLAFNE. The entire CDR3 protein is CATGLAFNEQFF.

At least ten counts were recorded for this clone. The observed sequence ends 3 residues before the CDR3 terminus, with the missing tail filled in from the germline J gene. The chain has TRBV28 and TRBJ2-2, with 9 bases aligning to TRBD1. V dropped 6 bases and J dropped 3; count of bases not matched to a gene: 2. This CDR3 contains 14 residues. CDR1 is MDHEN and CDR2 is SYDVKM in the germline V gene. CDR3 sequence: CASSRTGDTGELFF. Partial CDR3 DNA: TGTGCCAGCAGCCGGACAGGGGACACCGGGGAG.

The sample holds many counts of this clone. The observed sequence ends 3 residues before the CDR3 terminus, with the missing tail filled in from the germline J gene. The chain links TRBV5-1 to TRBJ2-3, with 8 bases that match TRBD2. The ends lost 3 bases at V and 0 bases at J; junction bases unmatched: 0. Germline CDR1 is SGHRS and CDR2 is YFSETQ. The length of the CDR3 is 14 residues. The sequenced part of the CDR3 DNA is TGCGCCAGCAGCTCGGGGGGGAGCACAGATACG. Residues: CASSSGGSTDT. The full CDR3 sequence reads CASSSGGSTDTQYF.

In this sample, this clone turned up many times. Read sequence stops 3 residues before the CDR3 end, and the germline J gene provides the missing end. The chain combines TRBV5-8 with TRBJ2-2; 8 nucleotides align to TRBD2. Losses at the gene ends were 4 bases for V and 5 bases for J; bases not matched to a gene: 7. The germline gives CDR1 SGHTS, CDR2 YDEGEE. The CDR3 totals 15 residues. The covered CDR3 bases are TGTGCCAGCAGCCCCGGGGGGGCGGGTACCGGGGAG. It translates to CASSPGGAGTGE. The CDR3 reads in full as CASSPGGAGTGELFF.

This clone was counted ten times or more. The read is 3 residues too short to cover the CDR3 end, so that end is filled in from the germline J gene. The genes are TRBV5-1 and TRBJ2-3; D is undetermined. V was trimmed by 1 base and J by 1 base, leaving 13 bases between them. Germline CDR1 SGHRS, CDR2 YFSETQ. The length of the CDR3 is 16 residues. The chain's CDR3 is CASSLQDGRRTDTQYF. The CDR3 DNA, read in part, is TGCGCCAGCAGCTTGCAGGATGGCAGACGCACAGATACG.

Note on this clone: The observed sequence ends 3 residues before the CDR3 terminus, with the missing tail filled in from the germline J gene. J is TRBJ1-5 and V is TRBV2; 8 bases are a match to TRBD1. The CDR3 runs 15 residues. The J segment lost 3 bases and the V segment lost 5 bases, leaving 6 bases of the junction unmatched. Germline loops: CDR1 SNHLY, CDR2 FYNNEI. CDR3 bases read: TGTGCCAGCAGTCTGCGACAGGGGTCCAATCAGCCC. Protein sequence: CASSLRQGSNQP. The whole CDR3 region reads CASSLRQGSNQPQHF.

This clone was counted many times. Read coverage stops 3 residues before the CDR3 terminus; the germline J gene supplies the remainder. The chain joins TRBV30 to TRBJ1-2; 8 bases line up with TRBD1. Per germline, CDR1 GTSNPN and CDR2 SVGIG (reference sequence). The CDR3 is 12 amino acids. CDR3 loop: CARNQGAGGYTF. The CDR3 bases that were read are TGTGCCCGAAACCAGGGGGCTGGCGGC.

There are many counts of this clone. Read sequence stops 3 residues before the CDR3 end, and the germline J gene provides the missing end. This chain joins TRBV24-1 and TRBJ2-3; 11 bases are shared with TRBD2. The CDR3 has 14 amino acids. CDR1 and CDR2 from the germline V gene are KGHDR and SFDVKD. V was clipped by 7 bases and J by 4 bases; unmatched bases: 3. CDR3 sequence reads: CATSPSGRSDTQYF. The DNA read from the CDR3 is TGTGCCACCAGCCCTAGCGGGAGGTCAGATACG.

With respect to this clone: The sequence runs out 3 residues before the end of the CDR3; the remainder is reconstructed from the germline J gene. V is TRBV11-2 and J is TRBJ2-2; weak D call: TRBD2 (5 bases). V dropped 5 bases and J dropped 4 bases, with 11 bases sitting between them. This CDR3 spans 14 amino acids. Germline V gene lookup returns CDR1 SGHAT and CDR2 FQNNGV. CDR3 protein: CASSLLTSTGELFF. CDR3 bases read: TGTGCCAGCAGCCTTCTCACTAGCACCGGGGAG.

Remarks on this clone: The DNA ends 3 residues before the CDR3 does, and the rest of the CDR3 is filled in from the germline J gene. The gene calls are TRBV7-2 and TRBJ2-7, with no clear D. The V gene lost 5 bases and the J gene lost 6 bases, with 14 bases spanning the gap. Germline-derived CDR1 and CDR2 are SGHTA and FQGNSA. The CDR3 contains 13 residues. Partial CDR3 DNA: TGTGCCAGCAGCCCTGGCTCCCTCCGCGAG. Translated, it gives CASSPGSLRE. The CDR3, in full, reads CASSPGSLREQYF.

The table lists this clone with many counts. The read terminates 3 residues before the CDR3 end, so the remaining end is supplied by the germline J gene. The chain joins TRBV6-1 to TRBJ2-1; tentatively, D is TRBD2 (5 bases). Trimming took 4 bases from V and 9 from J, leaving 13 bases between them. This CDR3 is 13 amino acids long. In germline, CDR1 is MNHNS, CDR2 SASEGT. The sequenced CDR3 bases are TGTGCCAGCAGTGCCCGACTGGAGGTTGAG. Encoded protein: CASSARLEVE. The CDR3 in its entirety is CASSARLEVEQFF.

This clone was detected only a few times. Sequencing ends 3 residues short of the CDR3 end; the germline J gene provides the rest. This sequence joins TRBV30 and TRBJ2-1; 10 positions agree with TRBD2. The CDR3 runs to 17 residues. V dropped 2 bases and J dropped 7; count of bases not matched to a gene: 14. Germline V CDR1 and CDR2: GTSNPN, SVGIG (reference sequence). The sequenced CDR3 bases are TGTGCCTGGAGTCTGATGGCCGGAGCGGGAGGGGTGAATGAG. Protein product: CAWSLMAGAGGVNE. The full CDR3 sequence reads CAWSLMAGAGGVNEQFF.

This clone was counted between two and nine times. The CDR3 extends 3 residues past the end of the read, so its final part is completed from the germline J gene. This sequence joins TRBV7-9 and TRBJ2-3, with D possibly being TRBD2 (5 bases). The length of the CDR3 is 14 residues. Germline V gene data show CDR1 as SEHNR and CDR2 as FQNEAQ (reference sequence). The CDR3 protein is CASSSTASNQPQYF. The sequenced part of the CDR3 DNA is TGTGCCAGCAGCTCGACGGCTAGCAATCAGCCG.